This TCR beta chain emerged from a study of patients and donors after allogeneic stem cell transplantation. TCRdb recomputed calls from the RT-PCR reads with MiXCR, one row per CDR3 protein. The top ten clones hold approximately 3.5% of a sample with 150,000 to 200,000 distinct CDR3 sequences, roughly 30% of them seen once. The sequence was collected from a human donor who was either an allogeneic HSCT recipient or a stem cell or donor lymphocyte infusion donor (not recorded which). It is not recorded whose cells these are; they may come from a transplant donor. The sequenced sample was blood, either unsorted or a sorted T cell fraction (not recorded which).

The DNA for the CDR3 is TGTGCCTCAGACCGGGGTGCTAACTATGGCTACACCTTC. Amino acids: CASDRGANYGYTF. The V call is TRBV30, the J call TRBJ1-2, with D unclear. V dropped 7 bases and J dropped 0 bases, with 12 bases sitting between them. This CDR3 is 13 amino acids long. CDR1 GTSNPN and CDR2 SVGIG come from the germline V gene (reference sequence).